A single T cell receptor (beta chain) is shown here with its context. Its antigen is as yet unknown. 60 Vbeta and 13 Jbeta primers were used in PCR. Measured with immunoSEQ multiplex PCR; TCRdb has only the in-frame clones, and not every one. Recorded here are about 160,000 clones; the top ten clones represent around 1.4%. With V trimmed by 3 bases and J by 8 bases, 3 bases remained unmatched. The CDR3 totals 13 residues. CDR1 and CDR2 from the germline V gene are SNHLY and FYNNEI. This specimen comes from a study of cytomegalovirus exposure and HLA in healthy donors. Study results and caveats: The authors judged a highly shared variant cluster likely a sequencing artifact. According to a later analysis, most TCR beta chains associated with CMV appeared HLA-restricted. A later analysis reportedly found that, within productive TCRs, an Asian-associated ancestry cluster had fewer N-insertions than the mean observed across the roughly 700 donors.

The J gene is TRBJ2-1, the V gene TRBV2, with 8 bases fitting TRBD1. This TCR derives from a woman aged 60-75 years in good health and CMV-seronegative. The sample taken for sequencing was PBMCs. The CDR3 loop reads CASSEDREDEQFF. CDR3 DNA: TGTGCCAGCAGTGAGGACAGGGAGGATGAGCAGTTCTTC.